A single sample is the source of the 15 T cell receptor beta chains below, sequenced in a study of response to subunit inactivated influenza vaccine. Each CDR3 protein gets one entry after TCRdb re-called the RT-PCR reads with MiXCR. The sample has approximately 300,000 distinct CDR3 sequences; approximately 20% are singletons. The specimen comprised PBMCs from blood, sampled roughly 20 months after vaccination. These receptors originate from a man aged 50 to 69 who received an inactivated influenza vaccine.

The CDR3 sequence: CASSLAGDGGELFF. The CDR3 nucleotides read TGTGCCAGCAGCCTTGCGGGAGACGGTGGGGAGCTGTTTTTT. The gene calls are TRBV6-4 and TRBJ2-2; 7 positions agree with TRBD2. The V segment lost 6 bases and the J segment 8 bases; nucleotides outside the gene matches: 9. The CDR3 loop spans 14 amino acids. Per the germline V gene, CDR1 is MRHNA and CDR2 is SNTAGT.

The CDR3 nucleotides are TGCGCCAGCAGCGCCACGGGAGGCCCCTACGAGCAGTACTTC. Amino acids: CASSATGGPYEQYF. V usage is TRBV5-1 and J usage is TRBJ2-7; TRBD2 matches at 7 bases. Germline CDR1 SGHRS, CDR2 YFSETQ. V shed 4 bases, J shed 2 bases, and the junction held 6 bases outside the gene matches. CDR3 length: 14 amino acids.

This rearrangement joins TRBV2 to TRBJ2-1, with 9 bases matching TRBD1. The germline CDR1 and CDR2 sequences are SNHLY and FYNNEI. With 4 bases clipped from V and 4 bases from J, the junction kept 2 bases outside the gene matches. The CDR3 consists of 14 residues. In nucleotides, the CDR3 is TGTGCCAGCAGTGGGGACAGGGTGTACAATGAGCAGTTCTTC. This sequence encodes CASSGDRVYNEQFF.

This clonotype has ten or more counts. CDR3 sequence (DNA): TGTGCCAGCAGCCAAGTGCTAGCCAAAAACATTCAGTACTTC. The encoded protein is CASSQVLAKNIQYF. The V and J genes are TRBV4-2 and TRBJ2-4; D ambiguous. Germline assignment: CDR1 LGHNA and CDR2 YNFKEQ. V lost 1 base and J 0 bases, leaving 4 bases between the germline ends. The CDR3 has 14 residues.

The V and J genes are TRBV6-5 and TRBJ2-5; tentatively, D is TRBD1 (5 bases). The CDR3 totals 15 residues. From germline, CDR1 is MNHEY and CDR2 SVGAGI. Trimming left V 2 bases short and J 2 bases short, with 12 bases between. This chain's CDR3 is CASSYRLGRQETQYF. The CDR3, as DNA: TGTGCCAGCAGTTACAGGCTGGGGCGGCAAGAGACCCAGTACTTC.

The V gene is TRBV7-3, the J gene TRBJ2-1; D is perhaps TRBD2 (6 bases). Germline V gene sequence: CDR1 SGHTA, CDR2 FQGTGA. The germline V and J ends were trimmed by 2 bases and 2 bases, with 10 bases remaining between them. This CDR3 is 15 amino acids long. The CDR3 spells CASSLSGSTYNEQFF. The DNA for the CDR3 is TGTGCCAGCAGCTTATCCGGGAGCACCTACAATGAGCAGTTCTTC.

This clonotype was counted many times. The rearrangement links TRBV25-1 to TRBJ1-6; D is unclear. Trimming removed 3 bases from V and 7 bases from J, with 10 bases in between. The CDR3 contains 14 residues. The V gene's germline CDR1 is MGHDK and CDR2 SYGVNS. CDR3 coding DNA: TGTGCCAGCAGTGACCCCCTAGCGAATTCACCCCTCCACTTT. Protein sequence: CASSDPLANSPLHF. Complete variable domain (other parts from reference TRBV25-1 and TRBJ1-6): EADIYQTPRYLVIGTGKKITLECSQTMGHDKMYWYQQDPGMELHLIHYSYGVNSTEKGDLSSESTVSRIRTEHFPLTLESARPSHTSQYLCASSDPLANSPLHFGNGTRLTVT.

This chain uses TRBV19 with TRBJ1-5; D unclear. The V end was cut by 6 bases, the J end by 5 bases, with 8 bases between. The germline V gene has CDR1 LNHDA and CDR2 SQIVND (reference sequence). The length of the CDR3 is 12 residues. CDR3 nucleotide sequence: TGTGCCAGTAGAAGGGAGGATCAGCCCCAGCATTTT. Its protein product is CASRREDQPQHF.

This clonotype was seen repeatedly, ten times or more. V gene TRBV2 combines with J gene TRBJ1-2; 10 bases align to TRBD1. The CDR3 is 12 residues long. The germline V gene encodes CDR1 SNHLY and CDR2 FYNNEI. V dropped 8 bases and J dropped 6; count of bases not matched to a gene: 3. CDR3 amino acids: CASQDRGNGYTF. CDR3 in DNA: TGTGCCAGCCAGGACAGGGGGAATGGCTACACCTTC.

This clonotype was seen more than once but under ten times. The V call is TRBV5-1, the J call TRBJ2-3, with 8 bases fitting TRBD1. From germline, CDR1 is SGHRS and CDR2 YFSETQ. This CDR3 contains 18 residues. V shed 5 bases and J 4 bases; nucleotides not matched to a gene: 18. The CDR3 nucleotides read TGCGCCAGCAGGAGGACAGGGATCGGCAGTATAGCGGCAGATACGCAGTATTTT. This encodes CASRRTGIGSIAADTQYF.

This clonotype was observed a few times. At one of its ends the junction is not consistent with the germline gene, which may arise from a read error. J is TRBJ2-1 and V is TRBV7-7; 8 bases match TRBD1. In germline, CDR1 is SSHAT, CDR2 FNYEAQ (reference sequence). CDR3 length: 13 residues. Here the CDR3 reads CASSSTGANEQFF. The CDR3 nucleotides read TGTGCTAGCAGCTCGACAGGGGCCAATGAGCAGTTCTTC.

The chain uses TRBV2 and TRBJ1-5; a possible D gene is TRBD1 (5 bases). The CDR3 loop spans 11 amino acids. CDR1 is SNHLY, CDR2 FYNNEI, per germline. V lost 6 bases and J 11 bases, leaving 11 bases between the germline ends. CDR3 sequence: CASSLGGSQHF. The CDR3, as DNA: TGTGCCAGCAGCCTCGGGGGGTCCCAGCATTTT.

V is TRBV4-1 and J is TRBJ2-1; 9 nucleotides align to TRBD1. CDR3 size: 14 residues. CDR1 MGHRA and CDR2 YSYEKL come from the germline V gene. The V and J ends lost 4 bases and 6 bases, in that order; junction bases with no gene match: 4. As DNA, the CDR3 is TGCGCCAGCAGCCTGGACAGGGGCGGCAATGAGCAGTTCTTC. Protein sequence: CASSLDRGGNEQFF.

This chain connects TRBV29-1 to TRBJ2-2, with unresolved D. CDR3 length: 15 residues. The germline V gene encodes CDR1 SQVTM and CDR2 ANQGSEA. The V end lost 3 bases, the J end lost 3 bases, and 14 bases lay between the germline ends. The CDR3 sequence is CSVEPRSPYTGELFF. CDR3 coding DNA: TGCAGCGTTGAGCCCCGGTCCCCTTACACCGGGGAGCTGTTTTTT.

J is TRBJ1-2 and V is TRBV20-1, with a possible D match to TRBD1 (5 bases). CDR1 and CDR2 from the germline V gene are DFQATT and SNEGSKA (reference sequence). This CDR3 region has 11 residues. Trimming removed 2 bases at V and 6 bases at J, with 7 bases between. CDR3 sequence (DNA): TGCAGTGCTAGAAAGGGGAATGGCTACACCTTC. Residues: CSARKGNGYTF.